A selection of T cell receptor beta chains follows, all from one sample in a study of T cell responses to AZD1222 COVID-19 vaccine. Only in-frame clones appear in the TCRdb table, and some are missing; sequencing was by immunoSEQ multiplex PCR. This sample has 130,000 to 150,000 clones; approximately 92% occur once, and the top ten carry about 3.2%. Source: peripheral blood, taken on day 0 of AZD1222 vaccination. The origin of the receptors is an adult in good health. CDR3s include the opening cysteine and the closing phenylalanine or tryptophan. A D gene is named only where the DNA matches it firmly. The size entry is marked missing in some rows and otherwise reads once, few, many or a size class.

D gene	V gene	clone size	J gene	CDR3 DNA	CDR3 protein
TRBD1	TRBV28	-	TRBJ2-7	TGTGCCAGCGAGACAGGGAAGCCCTACGAGCAGTACTTC	CASETGKPYEQYF
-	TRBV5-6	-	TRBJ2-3	TGTGCCAGCAGCTTGGTGTCAGGGCGAACAGATACGCAGTATTTT	CASSLVSGRTDTQYF
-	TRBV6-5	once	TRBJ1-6	TGTGCCAGCAGTCCCGGGACCTCCTATAATTCACCCCTCCACTTT	CASSPGTSYNSPLHF
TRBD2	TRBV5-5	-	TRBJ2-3	TGTGCCAGCAGCTTGGTAGGACTAGCGGGAGTATCTAGTGGTTTGGATACGCAGTATTTT	CASSLVGLAGVSSGLDTQYF
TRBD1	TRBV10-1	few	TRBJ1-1	TGCGCCAGCAGTCAGGGGGTTGCAGCTTTCTTT	CASSQGVAAFF
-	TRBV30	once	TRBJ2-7	TGTGCCTGGAGTTCCGAGCGGCACTACGAGCAGTACTTC	CAWSSERHYEQYF
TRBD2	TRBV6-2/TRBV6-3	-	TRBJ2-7	TGTGCCAGCAGTTACTCAGGGCTAGCGGGAGGCGAGCAGTACTTC	CASSYSGLAGGEQYF
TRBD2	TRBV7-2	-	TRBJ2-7	TGTGCCAGCAGCTCACAGCGGGAGTGGGGGTACGAGCAGTACTTC	CASSSQREWGYEQYF
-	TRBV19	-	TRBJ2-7	TGTGCCAGTAAGCGGTCAGGGAGTATGCTCTACGAGCAGTACTTC	CASKRSGSMLYEQYF
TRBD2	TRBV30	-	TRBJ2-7	TGTGCCTGGACCGGGACTAGGGCCTACGAGCAGTACTTC	CAWTGTRAYEQYF
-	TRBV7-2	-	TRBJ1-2	TGTGCCAGCAGTAGTTATAGGACAGCGCAAAGTTCTAACTATGGCTACACCTTC	CASSSYRTAQSSNYGYTF